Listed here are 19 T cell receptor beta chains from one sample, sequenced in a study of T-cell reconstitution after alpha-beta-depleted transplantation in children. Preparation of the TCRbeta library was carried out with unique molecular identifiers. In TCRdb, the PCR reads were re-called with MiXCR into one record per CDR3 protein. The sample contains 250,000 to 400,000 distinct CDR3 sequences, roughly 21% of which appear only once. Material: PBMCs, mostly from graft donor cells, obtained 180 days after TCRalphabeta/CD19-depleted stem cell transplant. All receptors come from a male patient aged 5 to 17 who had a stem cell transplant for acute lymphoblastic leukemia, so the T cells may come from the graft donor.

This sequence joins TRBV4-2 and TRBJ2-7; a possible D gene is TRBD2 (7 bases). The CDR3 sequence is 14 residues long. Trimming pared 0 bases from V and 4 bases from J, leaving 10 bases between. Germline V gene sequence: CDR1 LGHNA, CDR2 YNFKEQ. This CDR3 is CASSQEQGGYEQYF. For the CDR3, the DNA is TGTGCCAGCAGCCAAGAACAGGGAGGGTACGAGCAGTACTTC.

CDR3 DNA: TGCAGTGCTGTGGGCCCCTTCCAGGGTAGGAAACTGGGGACTGAAGCTTTCTTT. Protein product: CSAVGPFQGRKLGTEAFF. The gene calls are TRBV20-1 and TRBJ1-1; perhaps TRBD1 as D (5 bases). Germline V CDR1 and CDR2: DFQATT, SNEGSKA (reference sequence). The V gene lost 5 bases and the J gene lost 5 bases, with 30 bases spanning the gap. This CDR3 spans 18 amino acids.

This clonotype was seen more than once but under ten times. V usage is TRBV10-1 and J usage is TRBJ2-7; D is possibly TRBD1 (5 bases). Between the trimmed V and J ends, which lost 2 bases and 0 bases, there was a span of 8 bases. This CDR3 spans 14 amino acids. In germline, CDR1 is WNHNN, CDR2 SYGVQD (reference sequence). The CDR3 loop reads CASSETGASYEQYF. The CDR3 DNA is TGCGCCAGCAGTGAGACAGGTGCCTCCTACGAGCAGTACTTC.

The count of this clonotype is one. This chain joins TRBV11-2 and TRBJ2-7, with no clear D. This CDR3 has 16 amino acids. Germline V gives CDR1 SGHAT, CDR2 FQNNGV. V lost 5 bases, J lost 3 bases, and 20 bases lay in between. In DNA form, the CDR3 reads TGTGCCAGCAGCCCCTGGCCCAGCCGAGACCGCTACGAGCAGTACTTC. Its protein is CASSPWPSRDRYEQYF.

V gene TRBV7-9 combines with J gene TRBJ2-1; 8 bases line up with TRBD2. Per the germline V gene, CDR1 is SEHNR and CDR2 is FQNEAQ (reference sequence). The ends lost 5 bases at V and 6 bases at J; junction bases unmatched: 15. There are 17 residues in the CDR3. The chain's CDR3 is CASSILIAGLYPNEQFF. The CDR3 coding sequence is TGTGCCAGCAGCATCTTGATAGCGGGATTGTACCCCAATGAGCAGTTCTTC.

Here the CDR3 reads CASSQEPWTSGSTLSSYNEQFF. In nucleotides, the CDR3 is TGTGCCAGCAGCCAAGAGCCCTGGACTAGCGGGAGTACCCTGAGCTCCTACAATGAGCAGTTCTTC. V is TRBV14 and J is TRBJ2-1, with TRBD2 matching 13 bases. The CDR3 is 22 amino acids. V shed 0 bases and J 0 bases; nucleotides not matched to a gene: 14. Germline V gene data show CDR1 as SGHDN and CDR2 as FVKESK.

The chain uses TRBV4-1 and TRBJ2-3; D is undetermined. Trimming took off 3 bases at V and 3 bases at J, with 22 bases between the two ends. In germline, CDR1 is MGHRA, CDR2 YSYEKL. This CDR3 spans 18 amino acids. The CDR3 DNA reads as TGCGCCAGCAGCCACCGGCTCAGTGCGACTGGGATGACAGATACGCAGTATTTT. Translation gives CASSHRLSATGMTDTQYF.

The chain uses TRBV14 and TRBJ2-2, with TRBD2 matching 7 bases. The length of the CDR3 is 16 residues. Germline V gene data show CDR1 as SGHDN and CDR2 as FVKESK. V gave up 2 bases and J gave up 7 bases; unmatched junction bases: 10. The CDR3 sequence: CASSQSRLALVGELFF. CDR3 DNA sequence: TGTGCCAGCAGCCAAAGCAGACTAGCTCTAGTCGGGGAGCTGTTTTTT. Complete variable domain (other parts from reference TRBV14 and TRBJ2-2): EAGVTQFPSHSVIEKGQTVTLRCDPISGHDNLYWYRRVMGKEIKFLLHFVKESKQDESGMPNNRFLAERTGGTYSTLKVQPAELEDSGVYFCASSQSRLALVGELFFGEGSRLTVL.

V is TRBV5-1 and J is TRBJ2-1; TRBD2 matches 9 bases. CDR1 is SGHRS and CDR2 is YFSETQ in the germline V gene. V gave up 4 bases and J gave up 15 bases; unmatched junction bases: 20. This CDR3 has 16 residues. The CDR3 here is CASSAFQREASEVRFF. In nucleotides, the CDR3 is TGCGCCAGCAGCGCCTTTCAGCGGGAGGCCTCAGAAGTTAGGTTCTTC.

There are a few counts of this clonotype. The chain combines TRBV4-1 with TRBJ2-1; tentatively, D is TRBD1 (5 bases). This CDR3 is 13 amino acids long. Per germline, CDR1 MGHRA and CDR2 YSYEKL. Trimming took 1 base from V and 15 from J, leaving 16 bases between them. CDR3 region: CASSQGSGREMFF. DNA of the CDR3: TGCGCCAGCAGCCAAGGGAGTGGCAGGGAAATGTTCTTC.

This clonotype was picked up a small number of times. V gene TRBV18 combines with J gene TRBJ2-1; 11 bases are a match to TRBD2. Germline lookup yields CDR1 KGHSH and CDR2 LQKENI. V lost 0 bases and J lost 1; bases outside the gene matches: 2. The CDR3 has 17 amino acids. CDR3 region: CASSPPGLAVSYNEQFF. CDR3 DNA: TGTGCCAGCTCACCACCGGGACTAGCGGTATCCTACAATGAGCAGTTCTTC.

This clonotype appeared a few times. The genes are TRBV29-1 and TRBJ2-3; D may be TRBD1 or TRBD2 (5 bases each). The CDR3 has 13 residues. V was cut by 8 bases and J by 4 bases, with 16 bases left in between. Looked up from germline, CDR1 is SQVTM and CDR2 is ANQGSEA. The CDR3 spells CSSGHGNPDTQYF. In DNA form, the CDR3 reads TGCAGCTCTGGACACGGGAATCCAGATACGCAGTATTTT.

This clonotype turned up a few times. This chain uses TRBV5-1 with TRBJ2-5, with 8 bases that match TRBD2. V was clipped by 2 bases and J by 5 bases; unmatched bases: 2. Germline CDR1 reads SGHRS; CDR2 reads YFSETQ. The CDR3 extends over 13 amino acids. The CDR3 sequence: CASSFSGTETQYF. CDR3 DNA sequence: TGCGCCAGCAGCTTTAGCGGGACGGAGACCCAGTACTTC.

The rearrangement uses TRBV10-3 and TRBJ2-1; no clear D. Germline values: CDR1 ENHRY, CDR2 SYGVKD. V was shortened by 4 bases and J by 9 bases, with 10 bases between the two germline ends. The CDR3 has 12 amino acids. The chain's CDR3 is CAISAGLGEQFF. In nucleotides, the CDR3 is TGTGCCATCAGTGCCGGTCTCGGTGAGCAGTTCTTC.

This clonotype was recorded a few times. The CDR3 reads CASSMEWAGAQGGQYF. Written as DNA, the CDR3 is TGCGCCAGCAGCATGGAGTGGGCGGGAGCCCAGGGTGGGCAGTACTTC. V gene TRBV5-1 combines with J gene TRBJ2-7; 7 nucleotides line up with TRBD2. The J segment lost 9 bases and the V segment lost 4 bases, leaving 19 bases of the junction unmatched. From germline, CDR1 is SGHRS and CDR2 YFSETQ. The CDR3 is 16 amino acids.

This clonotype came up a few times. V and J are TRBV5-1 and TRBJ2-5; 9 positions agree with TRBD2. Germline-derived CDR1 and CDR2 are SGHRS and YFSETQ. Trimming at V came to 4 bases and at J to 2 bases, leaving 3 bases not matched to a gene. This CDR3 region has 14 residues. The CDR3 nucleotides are TGCGCCAGCAGCGCGACTAGCGGACAAGAGACCCAGTACTTC. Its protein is CASSATSGQETQYF.

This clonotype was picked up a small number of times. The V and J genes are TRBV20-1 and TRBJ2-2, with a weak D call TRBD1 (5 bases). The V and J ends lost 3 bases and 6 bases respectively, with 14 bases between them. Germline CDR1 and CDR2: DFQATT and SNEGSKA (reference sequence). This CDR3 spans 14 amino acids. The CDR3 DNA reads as TGCAGTGCTAGTGGGGCAGCTAAGTCCGGGGAGCTGTTTTTT. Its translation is CSASGAAKSGELFF.

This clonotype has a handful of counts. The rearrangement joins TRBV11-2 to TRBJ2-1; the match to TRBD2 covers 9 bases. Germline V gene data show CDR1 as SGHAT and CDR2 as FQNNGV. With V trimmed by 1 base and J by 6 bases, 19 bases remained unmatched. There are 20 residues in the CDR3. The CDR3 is CASSLVGTDSGRGEGNEQFF. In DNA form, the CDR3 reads TGTGCCAGCAGCTTAGTTGGGACAGATAGCGGGAGAGGGGAAGGCAATGAGCAGTTCTTC.

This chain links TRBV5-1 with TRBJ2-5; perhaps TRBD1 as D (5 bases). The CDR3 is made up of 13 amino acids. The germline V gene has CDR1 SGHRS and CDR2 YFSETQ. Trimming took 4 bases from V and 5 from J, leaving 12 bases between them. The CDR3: CASSGPKGETQYF. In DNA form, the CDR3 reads TGCGCCAGCAGCGGACCCAAGGGGGAGACCCAGTACTTC.